The 4 T cell receptor beta chains given below trace back to one sample, sequenced in a study of early T cells in non-severe SARS-CoV-2 infection. TCRdb used MiXCR to reprocess the 5' RACE reads, holding one entry per CDR3 protein. The sample has roughly 46,000 distinct CDR3 sequences; roughly 5.4% are singletons. The sample consisted of whole blood, taken at baseline. These receptors were taken from an adult who was a healthcare worker with PCR-confirmed SARS-CoV-2 infection or an uninfected control (not recorded which).

The table lists this clonotype with many counts. The CDR3 sequence: CASSPGLVELAGAEQYF. As DNA, the CDR3 is TGTGCCAGCAGCCCAGGGCTTGTTGAACTAGCGGGAGCCGAGCAGTACTTC. The chain carries TRBV7-9 and TRBJ2-7; 11 bases agree with TRBD2. Germline V gene lookup returns CDR1 SEHNR and CDR2 FQNEAQ (reference sequence). There are 17 residues in the CDR3. Trimming cost V 5 bases and J 6 bases; bases outside gene matches: 15. The full variable domain, in which reference TRBV7-9 and TRBJ2-7 provide the parts outside the CDR3, is DTGVSQNPRHKITKRGQNVTFRCDPISEHNRLYWYRQTLGQGPEFLTYFQNEAQLEKSRLLSDRFSAERPKGSFSTLEIQRTEQGDSAMYLCASSPGLVELAGAEQYFGPGTRLTVT.

This clonotype was seen ten or more times. The CDR3 coding sequence is TGTGCCAGCAGCCATCCACTAGCGGGAGGCTTGGAGACCCAGTACTTC. Translating gives CASSHPLAGGLETQYF. The chain carries TRBV3-1 and TRBJ2-5; 12 nucleotides match TRBD2. The CDR3 consists of 16 residues. Germline V gene sequence: CDR1 LGHDT, CDR2 YNNKEL (reference sequence). Germline trimming cut 3 bases from V and 5 bases from J; bases unmatched to any gene: 7.

This clonotype was counted at least ten times. The CDR3 DNA sequence: TGTGCCAGTTCGAAGAGGCCGGGACAGCCCCGGAGCAGTCCTACCGGGGAGCTGTTTTTT. The encoded protein is CASSKRPGQPRSSPTGELFF. The V call is TRBV28, the J call TRBJ2-2; 7 bases map to TRBD1. The CDR3 totals 20 residues. Looked up from germline, CDR1 is MDHEN and CDR2 is SYDVKM. J was trimmed by 5 bases and V by 9 bases; bases with no gene match: 27.

This clonotype came up a few times. The V call is TRBV19, the J call TRBJ2-1; 7 bases match TRBD1. The CDR3 is 12 amino acids. CDR1 and CDR2 (germline): LNHDA, SQIVND (reference sequence). The V and J ends lost 10 bases and 3 bases, in that order; junction bases with no gene match: 3. The CDR3 DNA reads as TGTGCCACCGGGGACAGCTACAATGAGCAGTTCTTC. This translates into CATGDSYNEQFF.